This TCR beta chain originates from a study of T cell responses to AZD1222 COVID-19 vaccine. Remarks on this clone: Its antigen is unknown.

Data came from immunoSEQ multiplex PCR; TCRdb stores just in-frame clones and leaves some out. The sample lists around 120,000 clones, about 92% seen once, with less than 6% in the top ten. The study's findings and limits: White British people made up most donors, females outnumbered males, and clonal diversity was possibly underestimated.

The material sequenced was peripheral blood, taken 28 days after the second AZD1222 dose. The sequence derives from an adult who received the AZD1222 COVID-19 vaccine.

This chain's CDR3 is CASSPGGAGNQPQHF. The CDR3 DNA follows: TGTGCCAGCAGCCCGGGGGGGGCAGGCAATCAGCCCCAGCATTTT. The rearrangement uses TRBV7-9 and TRBJ1-5; possibly TRBD1 for D (6 bases). The CDR3 is 15 residues long. Trimming took off 5 bases at V and 2 bases at J, with 13 bases between the two ends. Germline lookup yields CDR1 SEHNR and CDR2 FQNEAQ (reference sequence). Complete variable domain (other parts from reference TRBV7-9 and TRBJ1-5): DTGVSQNPRHKITKRGQNVTFRCDPISEHNRLYWYRQTLGQGPEFLTYFQNEAQLEKSRLLSDRFSAERPKGSFSTLEIQRTEQGDSAMYLCASSPGGAGNQPQHFGDGTRLSIL.